This TCR beta chain was captured in a study of blood T cell repertoires in COVID-19. V shed 8 bases and J shed 11 bases, with 15 bases lying between them. The CDR3 runs to 11 residues. The protocol was immunoSEQ multiplex PCR, while the TCRdb copy is restricted to in-frame clones and leaves out a portion. The sample holds 150,000 to 200,000 clones, 70% to 85% seen once. This TCR was sampled from a woman aged 80 or older with acute or convalescent COVID-19. The specimen sequenced was peripheral blood. The genes are TRBV12-3 or TRBV12-4 and TRBJ1-1; a possible D gene is TRBD1 (5 bases). CDR3 nucleotides: TGTGCCAGCGGCAAACAGGATTGGGCTTTCTTT. Its translation is CASGKQDWAFF.